The source of this T cell receptor beta chain is a study of T-cell reconstitution after alpha-beta-depleted transplantation in children. Preparation of the TCRbeta library used unique molecular identifiers. TCRdb re-called the PCR reads with MiXCR, one entry per CDR3 protein. The sample has a few hundred thousand distinct CDR3 sequences, about a tenth seen once. V was clipped by 1 base and J by 0 bases; unmatched bases: 4. This CDR3 region has 16 residues. Germline CDR1 reads MGHRA; CDR2 reads YSYEKL. In its sample, this clonotype was seen many times. This chain uses TRBV4-1 with TRBJ2-5; TRBD2 matches at 8 bases. This sequence was found in a human donor who donated a stem cell graft to a child with acute lymphoblastic leukemia. The sample here was PBMCs from the stem cell graft donor, taken from the stem cell graft. The DNA of the CDR3 is TGCGCCAGCAGCCAAGTAAATAGCGGGAACCAAGAGACCCAGTACTTC. Translation gives CASSQVNSGNQETQYF.